Presented here are 24 T cell receptor beta chains from one specimen sequenced in a study of Graves' ophthalmopathy and Graves' hyperthyroidism. The study amplified TCR beta CDR3 regions using RNA transcripts. RT-PCR in the first round used HTBI primers; a second-round multiplex PCR followed. A single record per CDR3 protein comes from TCRdb applying MiXCR to the multiplex PCR reads. The sample records 560,000 or so distinct CDR3 sequences, roughly 39% being singletons. The specimen was peripheral blood or thyroid tissue (not recorded which). The receptors here all came from an adult man with Graves' hyperthyroidism.

CDR3 residues: CATSTSFLVEGEKLFF. CDR3 sequence (DNA): TGTGCCACCAGCACTAGTTTCCTCGTGGAGGGAGAAAAACTGTTTTTT. This chain uses TRBV15 with TRBJ1-4; D remains ambiguous. Germline CDR1 and CDR2: LNHNV and YYDKDF (reference sequence). The CDR3 is 16 amino acids. V was cut by 4 bases and J by 8 bases, with 20 bases left in between.

This chain links TRBV7-2 with TRBJ2-3; no firm D call. CDR1 is SGHTA, CDR2 FQGNSA, per germline. Trimming pared 5 bases from V and 0 bases from J, leaving 9 bases between. The length of the CDR3 is 14 residues. CDR3 sequence: CASSIRPSTDTQYF. The DNA of the CDR3 is TGTGCCAGCAGCATTAGACCAAGCACAGATACGCAGTATTTT.

This clonotype was counted a few times. The rearrangement uses TRBV5-1 and TRBJ1-2; no reliable D call. CDR1 and CDR2 (germline): SGHRS, YFSETQ. CDR3 length equals 13 residues. V lost 4 bases to trimming and J lost 4 bases, with 11 bases between them. The DNA for the CDR3 is TGCGCCAGCAGCAGGGATTTTAGCTATGGCTACACCTTC. This encodes CASSRDFSYGYTF.

This clonotype was recorded at least ten times. The chain recombines TRBV20-1 with TRBJ2-7; D may be TRBD1 (5 bases). V was shortened by 3 bases and J by 2 bases, with 14 bases between the two germline ends. CDR1 is DFQATT and CDR2 is SNEGSKA in the germline V gene (reference sequence). The CDR3 is 14 amino acids. CDR3 nucleotide sequence: TGCAGTGCTAGCGCAGGGAAGGTCCCCTACGAGCAGTACTTC. Translating gives CSASAGKVPYEQYF.

The genes are TRBV5-1 and TRBJ1-4; D possibly corresponds to TRBD1 (6 bases). This CDR3 has 13 residues. Germline CDR1 SGHRS, CDR2 YFSETQ. The germline V and J ends were trimmed by 7 bases and 8 bases, with 15 bases remaining between them. The CDR3 DNA sequence: TGCGCCAGCTCCGTGGGGGCGAGGGAAAAACTGTTTTTT. It translates to CASSVGAREKLFF.

This clonotype appeared a few times. The chain employs TRBV7-3 and TRBJ2-2; possibly TRBD2 for D (5 bases). The V gene's germline CDR1 is SGHTA and CDR2 FQGTGA. The germline V and J ends were trimmed by 3 bases and 4 bases, with 15 bases remaining between them. There are 16 residues in the CDR3. The CDR3 protein is CASSLTEASSTGELFF. Written as DNA, the CDR3 is TGTGCCAGCAGCTTGACGGAGGCGTCGAGCACCGGGGAGCTGTTTTTT.

The chain recombines TRBV29-1 with TRBJ2-2, with D hard to call. V lost 4 bases, J lost 2 bases, and 14 bases lay in between. Looked up from germline, CDR1 is SQVTM and CDR2 is ANQGSEA. This CDR3 is 15 amino acids long. CDR3: CSVAWSVGNTGELFF. The CDR3 DNA reads as TGCAGCGTTGCTTGGTCGGTAGGAAACACCGGGGAGCTGTTTTTT.

A single count supports this clonotype. The rearrangement joins TRBV10-2 to TRBJ2-5; the D gene could be TRBD1 or TRBD2 (6 bases each). V was cut by 10 bases and J by 7 bases, with 10 bases left in between. Germline V gene sequence: CDR1 WSHSY, CDR2 SAAADI. This CDR3 spans 10 amino acids. As DNA, the CDR3 is TGCGCCACGGGGGCTAGGACCCAGTACTTC. Translation gives CATGARTQYF.

This chain connects TRBV7-9 to TRBJ1-2; TRBD1 aligns across 11 bases. Germline V gene data show CDR1 as SEHNR and CDR2 as FQNEAQ (reference sequence). V trimming: 3 bases; J trimming: 6 bases; junction bases outside the gene matches: 9. The CDR3 has 16 residues. CDR3 bases: TGTGCCAGCAGCTTCCGGGACAGGGGGTATCGGAATGGCTACACCTTC. Protein: CASSFRDRGYRNGYTF.

This clonotype was detected once. V is TRBV20-1 and J is TRBJ2-5; TRBD2 agrees at 7 bases. Germline trimming cut 2 bases from V and 1 base from J; bases unmatched to any gene: 4. CDR1 and CDR2 from the germline V gene are DFQATT and SNEGSKA (reference sequence). CDR3 length equals 14 residues. CDR3 residues: CSARSGTIQETQYF. The CDR3 bases are TGCAGTGCTAGATCAGGGACTATCCAAGAGACCCAGTACTTC.

This clonotype was recorded many times. The chain employs TRBV9 and TRBJ1-1; TRBD1 is a possible D gene (5 bases). V lost 0 bases and J 4 bases, leaving 13 bases between the germline ends. The CDR3 is made up of 15 amino acids. Germline V lookup: CDR1 SGDLS, CDR2 YYNGEE. CDR3 DNA sequence: TGTGCCAGCAGCGTAGGGTCCATCGGGGGCACTGAAGCTTTCTTT. This encodes CASSVGSIGGTEAFF.

Ten or more counts support this clonotype. This sequence joins TRBV7-2 and TRBJ2-7; D remains ambiguous. V lost 1 base to trimming and J lost 6 bases, with 10 bases between them. From germline, CDR1 is SGHTA and CDR2 FQGNSA. There are 13 residues in the CDR3. This CDR3 reads CASSLGIFGEQYF. DNA of the CDR3: TGTGCCAGCAGCTTAGGTATTTTCGGCGAGCAGTACTTC.

There are many counts of this clonotype. CDR3 DNA: TGTGCCGCGGGGACAGGGCTCTACGAGCAGTACTTC. This translates into CAAGTGLYEQYF. The gene calls are TRBV15 and TRBJ2-7; TRBD1 agrees at 9 bases. V gave up 11 bases and J gave up 3 bases; unmatched junction bases: 5. Looked up from germline, CDR1 is LNHNV and CDR2 is YYDKDF (reference sequence). The CDR3 totals 12 residues. The variable domain in full, completed from reference TRBV15 and TRBJ2-7, reads DAMVIQNPRYQVTQFGKPVTLSCSQTLNHNVMYWYQQKSSQAPKLLFHYYDKDFNNEADTPDNFQSRRPNTSFCFLDIRSPGLGDTAMYLCAAGTGLYEQYFGPGTRLTVT.

The chain employs TRBV29-1 and TRBJ1-2; D not certain. The germline V and J ends were trimmed by 2 bases and 5 bases, with 15 bases remaining between them. CDR1 SQVTM and CDR2 ANQGSEA come from the germline V gene. This CDR3 has 14 amino acids. CDR3: CSVELSDGVYGYTF. The DNA of the CDR3 is TGCAGCGTTGAACTTTCAGACGGGGTATATGGCTACACCTTC.

This clonotype was seen ten or more times. The junction does not match germline at one end; this may be a read error. The V call is TRBV5-1, the J call TRBJ2-7; D tentatively reads TRBD1 or TRBD2 (5 bases each). Germline CDR1 is SGHRS and CDR2 is YFSETQ. CDR3 size: 12 residues. Here the CDR3 reads CASSSGLYEQYF. The CDR3 DNA reads as TGTGCCAGCAGTTCGGGGCTTTACGAGCAGTACTTC.

For this clonotype: A single base separates this from a much larger clone, so it may be a read error. Because the CDR3 is missing its conserved closing phenylalanine or tryptophan, this is likely a read error. The rearrangement uses TRBV24-1 and TRBJ1-1, with D possibly matching TRBD1 (6 bases). CDR1 and CDR2 (germline): KGHDR, SFDVKD. V dropped 9 bases and J dropped 1 base, with 11 bases sitting between them. CDR3 length equals 13 residues. The CDR3 nucleotides are TGTGCCACCCAGGGACATACGAACACTGAAGCTTTCTCT. Protein product: CATQGHTNTEAFS.

This clonotype was observed once. The chain employs TRBV9 and TRBJ2-3; TRBD2 aligns across 8 bases. V dropped 4 bases and J dropped 2; count of bases not matched to a gene: 9. The germline V gene encodes CDR1 SGDLS and CDR2 YYNGEE. This CDR3 is built from 16 residues. CDR3 amino acids: CASSTGTSQFTDTQYF. For the CDR3, the DNA is TGTGCCAGCAGCACCGGGACTAGTCAATTCACAGATACGCAGTATTTT.

This clonotype was seen only a few times. A much larger clone differs from this one at a single base, so this may be a read error. V usage is TRBV3-1 and J usage is TRBJ1-1; 7 bases align to TRBD1. This CDR3 spans 13 amino acids. Germline-derived CDR1 and CDR2 are LGHDT and YNNKEL (reference sequence). V lost 3 bases, J lost 4 bases, and 2 bases stayed unmatched. The CDR3 region is CASSQSGGTEAFF. The CDR3 coding sequence is TGTGCCAGCAGCCAGTCAGGGGGCACTGAAGCTTTCTTT.

Ten or more counts support this clonotype. CDR3 nucleotide sequence: TGTGCCAGCAGTGTCACCTTCACTAGCGGGAGAAGCACAGATACGCAGTATTTT. Translating gives CASSVTFTSGRSTDTQYF. V is TRBV25-1 and J is TRBJ2-3, with TRBD2 identical over 11 bases. CDR3 length: 18 residues. Per the germline V gene, CDR1 is MGHDK and CDR2 is SYGVNS. Trimming removed 4 bases from V and 0 bases from J; junction bases left unmatched: 9. The full variable domain, in which reference TRBV25-1 and TRBJ2-3 provide the parts outside the CDR3, is EADIYQTPRYLVIGTGKKITLECSQTMGHDKMYWYQQDPGMELHLIHYSYGVNSTEKGDLSSESTVSRIRTEHFPLTLESARPSHTSQYLCASSVTFTSGRSTDTQYFGPGTRLTVL.

The CDR3 DNA reads as TGCAGGCCTAGGACAGGGAGGGAGACCCAGTACTTC. Residues: CRPRTGRETQYF. The V gene is TRBV29-1, the J gene TRBJ2-5, with 8 nucleotides matching TRBD1. Germline V gene lookup returns CDR1 SQVTM and CDR2 ANQGSEA. The CDR3 extends over 12 amino acids.

The count of this clonotype is one. The CDR3 region has the DNA TGCAGCGTTGGGGGGCACTACGAGCAGTACTTC. Translation gives CSVGGHYEQYF. This rearrangement joins TRBV29-1 to TRBJ2-7; possible D gene TRBD1, 6 bases. CDR1 and CDR2 from the germline V gene are SQVTM and ANQGSEA. CDR3 size: 11 residues. V lost 4 bases and J 3 bases, leaving 7 bases between the germline ends.

The chain uses TRBV13 and TRBJ2-2, with D unresolved. V was shortened by 2 bases and J by 6 bases, with 7 bases between the two germline ends. The CDR3 runs to 13 residues. The V gene's germline CDR1 is PRHDT and CDR2 FYEKMQ (reference sequence). The CDR3 loop reads CASSLNSPGELFF. CDR3 nucleotides: TGTGCCAGCAGCTTAAACTCCCCCGGGGAGCTGTTTTTT.

To note about this clonotype: Since a much larger clone is just one base distant, this may be a read error. The CDR3 carries no conserved terminal phenylalanine or tryptophan, so it likely arises from a read error. The chain recombines TRBV4-1 with TRBJ2-7, with TRBD2 matching over 14 bases. The germline V gene has CDR1 MGHRA and CDR2 YSYEKL. V lost 3 bases, J lost 6 bases, and 4 bases stayed unmatched. The CDR3 covers 15 residues. CDR3 in amino acids: CASSHGLAGGLEQYL. CDR3 nucleotides: TGCGCCAGCAGCCATGGACTAGCGGGAGGTCTCGAGCAGTACCTC.

For this clonotype: A junction boundary mismatches the germline segment, possibly from a read error. The chain uses TRBV7-2 and TRBJ1-3; no clear D gene. Germline CDR1 SGHTA, CDR2 FQGNSA. The CDR3 consists of 15 residues. CDR3 sequence: CASSPHFTPGNTVYF. For the CDR3, the DNA is TGTGCCAGCAGCCCCCATTTTACCCCTGGAAACACCGTATATTTT.